Listed below are T cell receptor beta chains from one sample, sequenced in a study of T-cell reconstitution after alpha-beta-depleted transplantation in children. TCRdb reprocessed the PCR reads via MiXCR and lists one record per CDR3 protein. The table lists 500,000 to 600,000 distinct CDR3 sequences, 32% of them singletons, with around 2.3% in the top ten. Sequenced material: PBMCs from the stem cell graft donor, taken from the stem cell graft. The receptors here all came from a human donor who donated a stem cell graft to a child with aplastic anemia. The CDR3 runs from the conserved cysteine through the conserved F or W. A D gene is named only where the DNA matches it firmly. Only some rows state a clone size, as once, few, many or a class for expanded clones.

TRBJ1-1	-	-	TRBV4-3	TGCGCCAGCAGCCAAGATCAGGGGTACACTGAAGCTTTCTTT	CASSQDQGYTEAFF
TRBJ1-5	-	-	TRBV2	TGTGCCAGCACCCGGGACGTGAGCTGGCGCAATCAGCCCCAGCATTTT	CASTRDVSWRNQPQHF
TRBJ1-5	TRBD1	-	TRBV20-1	TGCAGTGCTCCCCAAAAGGACAGGGTCAATCAGCCCCAGCATTTT	CSAPQKDRVNQPQHF
TRBJ1-1	-	few	TRBV28	TGTGCCAGCAGTGCGATCCGGGACAAGCGTGGCACTGAAGCTTTCTTT	CASSAIRDKRGTEAFF
TRBJ2-5	TRBD2	few	TRBV7-8	TGTGCCAGCACCCGGACTAGCGGGAGGGCCTCAGAGACCCAGTACTTC	CASTRTSGRASETQYF
TRBJ1-1	-	few	TRBV20-1	TGCAGTGCTAGCAAGGCAGGTTTTAACACTGAAGCTTTCTTT	CSASKAGFNTEAFF
TRBJ2-2	-	-	TRBV19	TGTGCCAGTAGAAAGTGGTCCGGGGAGCTGTTTTTT	CASRKWSGELFF
TRBJ1-1	-	few	TRBV11-2	TGTGCCAGCAGAAGAGGGGCGAGGACTGAAGCTTTCTTT	CASRRGARTEAFF
TRBJ2-3	TRBD2	few	TRBV30	TGTGCCTGGAGTCCTTTCCGGACTAGCGGGTACACAGATACGCAGTATTTT	CAWSPFRTSGYTDTQYF
TRBJ2-1	-	many	TRBV29-1	TGCAGCGTTACCGGGGGCAATGAGCAGTTCTTC	CSVTGGNEQFF
TRBJ2-1	TRBD2	-	TRBV29-1	TGCAGCGTAAGGGGACTAGCGGGAGTTGAGCAGTTCTTC	CSVRGLAGVEQFF
TRBJ1-5	-	-	TRBV27	TGTGCCAGCAGTTTAAGGAGGGAACAGCCCCAGCATTTT	CASSLRREQPQHF
TRBJ2-1	TRBD2	-	TRBV7-3	TGTGCCAGCAGCTTAAGGCGGGAGAGCTCCTACAATGAGCAGTTCTTC	CASSLRRESSYNEQFF
TRBJ2-2	-	-	TRBV11-2	TGTGCCAGCAGCTTACGAACAAGGGGAGAATCCGGGGAGCTGTTTTTT	CASSLRTRGESGELFF
TRBJ2-1	TRBD2	-	TRBV12-3/TRBV12-4	TGTGCCAGCAGTTCCGGGACTAGCGGGAGCGGCGGGCAGTTCTTC	CASSSGTSGSGGQFF
TRBJ1-5	-	-	TRBV5-5	TGTGCCAGCAGCGAGGACGGCGGGTTGAGGCCCCAGCATTTT	CASSEDGGLRPQHF
TRBJ2-1	-	-	TRBV21-1	TGTGCCAGCAGCAAACCGGACAGACCGAACTCCTACAATGAGCAGTTCTTC	CASSKPDRPNSYNEQFF
TRBJ2-2	-	-	TRBV20-1	TGCAGTGCTGCTCAAGCGGATAGCACCGGGGAGCTGTTTTTT	CSAAQADSTGELFF
TRBJ2-3	TRBD1	-	TRBV11-2	TGTGCCAGCAGGGGGGGATTTACAGGGGGTGACACAGATACGCAGTATTTT	CASRGGFTGGDTDTQYF
TRBJ2-1	TRBD1	few	TRBV25-1	TGTGCCAGCGGCGCGGACAGGCGATACAATGAGCAGTTCTTC	CASGADRRYNEQFF
TRBJ2-3	-	once	TRBV4-3	TGCGCCAGCGGGACCGAAGATACGCAGTATTTT	CASGTEDTQYF
TRBJ2-3	-	-	TRBV9	TGTGCCAGCAGCGTAGATCTACGGCCCCCAGATACGCAGTATTTT	CASSVDLRPPDTQYF
TRBJ1-5	-	few	TRBV18	TGTGCCAGCTCACCAAGGACCGGAGGCAATCAGCCCCAGCATTTT	CASSPRTGGNQPQHF
TRBJ2-1	-	-	TRBV7-2	TGTGCCAGCAGCTACGGACAGTACAATGAGCAGTTCTTC	CASSYGQYNEQFF
TRBJ2-3	-	few	TRBV12-3/TRBV12-4	TGTGCCAGCAGCCTCCGCAGGTCAGATACGCAGTATTTT	CASSLRRSDTQYF
TRBJ2-1	TRBD2	once	TRBV10-3	TGTGCCATCAGGGAACGGACTAGCGGGCTCTACAATGAGCAGTTCTTC	CAIRERTSGLYNEQFF
TRBJ2-2	-	-	TRBV20-1	TGCAGTGCTAGAGGCAGGGTGGGCACCGGGGAGCTGTTTTTT	CSARGRVGTGELFF
TRBJ1-6	-	few	TRBV5-1	TGCGCCAGCAGTGGGGGGGGACGAACGGATTCACCCCTCCACTTT	CASSGGGRTDSPLHF